These 26 T cell receptor beta chains were all obtained from the same sample, sequenced in a study of OX40 agonist ivuxolimab in advanced cancers. Sequencing was performed with immunoSEQ multiplex PCR; in TCRdb, only in-frame clones are kept and a portion is missing. The sample has some 95,000 clones, roughly nine tenths seen once; the top ten hold more than 0.8%. The sample was CD4+ or CD8+ T cells sorted from blood, taken in a trial of the OX40 agonist ivuxolimab. Receptors were obtained from an adult with an advanced solid tumor such as melanoma, head and neck, liver or kidney cancer.

This clone was detected only once. V is TRBV28 and J is TRBJ2-3, with D unresolved. Germline V gene lookup returns CDR1 MDHEN and CDR2 SYDVKM. The germline V and J ends were trimmed by 5 bases and 2 bases, with 11 bases remaining between them. The length of the CDR3 is 14 residues. CDR3 residues: CASSPPPATDTQYF. CDR3 bases: TGTGCCAGCAGTCCCCCCCCCGCCACAGATACGCAGTATTTT.

The CDR3 nucleotides are TGTGCCAGCAGTCCTTGGGTTGGCGGGGGGCAAGAGACCCAGTACTTC. It is translated as CASSPWVGGGQETQYF. This chain connects TRBV6-6 to TRBJ2-5; 8 nucleotides match TRBD2. The CDR3 has 16 residues. Germline CDR1 MNHNY, CDR2 SVGAGI (reference sequence). After removal of 5 bases from V and 2 bases from J, the junction contained 10 bases not matched to a gene.

This chain joins TRBV18 and TRBJ1-2, with TRBD1 identical over 8 bases. Losses at the gene ends were 0 bases for V and 6 bases for J; bases not matched to a gene: 3. The CDR3 is 14 amino acids. The germline V gene has CDR1 KGHSH and CDR2 LQKENI. CDR3 in DNA: TGTGCCAGCTCACCACCGACAGGGGATAATGGCTACACCTTC. Encoded protein: CASSPPTGDNGYTF.

The chain combines TRBV5-8 with TRBJ2-2, with 8 bases fitting TRBD1. This CDR3 is built from 15 residues. Germline V gene sequence: CDR1 SGHTS, CDR2 YDEGEE. J lost 4 bases, V lost 4 bases, and 6 bases had no gene match. CDR3 amino acids: CASSRGQGLTGELFF. CDR3 DNA sequence: TGTGCCAGCAGCCGCGGACAGGGACTCACCGGGGAGCTGTTTTTT.

The genes are TRBV2 and TRBJ2-1; tentative D call: TRBD2 (6 bases). V lost 4 bases to trimming and J lost 4 bases, with 20 bases between them. The CDR3 has 17 amino acids. The germline V gene has CDR1 SNHLY and CDR2 FYNNEI. The CDR3 DNA follows: TGTGCCAGCAGTGGGGAGGTGGTAAGTGGAAAGTACAATGAGCAGTTCTTC. Its translation: CASSGEVVSGKYNEQFF.

This clone showed up just a few times. The V gene is TRBV5-4, the J gene TRBJ1-2; D unresolved. The V gene lost 0 bases and the J gene lost 5 bases, with 11 bases spanning the gap. This CDR3 is 14 amino acids long. From germline, CDR1 is SGHNT and CDR2 YYREEE (reference sequence). The CDR3 DNA reads as TGTGCCAGCAGCTTGGGCGGGGTGGGGTATGGCTACACCTTC. It translates to CASSLGGVGYGYTF.

The chain recombines TRBV30 with TRBJ2-1; TRBD1 matches at 7 bases. There are 14 residues in the CDR3. Germline lookup yields CDR1 GTSNPN and CDR2 SVGIG (reference sequence). Trimming at V came to 3 bases and at J to 3 bases, leaving 5 bases not matched to a gene. The CDR3 DNA sequence: TGTGCCTGGAGGAGGGGGCCCGGCTACAATGAGCAGTTCTTC. Its protein is CAWRRGPGYNEQFF.

This sequence joins TRBV28 and TRBJ2-2; D gene unclear. The CDR3 spans 14 residues. Trimming removed 6 bases at V and 1 base at J, with 9 bases between. Germline values: CDR1 MDHEN, CDR2 SYDVKM. The CDR3 region has the DNA TGTGCCAGCAGGGTCCCGGGGAACACCGGGGAGCTGTTTTTT. This translates into CASRVPGNTGELFF.

The gene calls are TRBV5-1 and TRBJ1-2, with D tentatively TRBD1 (6 bases). Germline-derived CDR1 and CDR2 are SGHRS and YFSETQ. This CDR3 is built from 13 residues. With 6 bases removed from V and 3 bases from J, the gap between germline ends came to 12 bases. The CDR3 reads CASTSSGDYGYTF. DNA for the CDR3: TGCGCCAGCACGTCCTCAGGGGACTATGGCTACACCTTC.

The chain links TRBV7-2 to TRBJ2-5; D uncertain. V was clipped by 6 bases and J by 2 bases, with 10 bases between them. This CDR3 region has 13 residues. Germline V gene sequence: CDR1 SGHTA, CDR2 FQGNSA. Written as DNA, the CDR3 is TGTGCCAGCAGGTCAGACAATCAAGAGACCCAGTACTTC. Encoded protein: CASRSDNQETQYF.

The chain carries TRBV6-5 and TRBJ1-5; perhaps TRBD1 as D (5 bases). The CDR3 contains 14 residues. Germline CDR1 reads MNHEY; CDR2 reads SVGAGI. The V gene lost 6 bases and the J gene lost 4 bases, with 13 bases spanning the gap. Here the CDR3 reads CASSSGQENQPQHF. The CDR3, as DNA: TGTGCCAGCAGCTCAGGGCAGGAGAATCAGCCCCAGCATTTT.

The chain has TRBV11-1 and TRBJ1-2; D is unclear. The V gene's germline CDR1 is SGHAT and CDR2 FQDESV (reference sequence). This CDR3 comprises 12 residues. Deletions cut 3 bases from V and 5 bases from J, with 7 bases between. CDR3 amino acids: CASSLGSYGYTF. The CDR3 DNA is TGTGCCAGCAGCTTGGGGTCATATGGCTACACCTTC.

The chain couples TRBV10-1 to TRBJ2-4, with D possibly matching TRBD2 (5 bases). Between the trimmed V and J ends, which lost 1 base and 10 bases, there was a span of 11 bases. CDR1 is WNHNN and CDR2 is SYGVQD in the germline V gene (reference sequence). The CDR3 extends over 13 amino acids. The CDR3 region is CASSEYNRGIQYF. CDR3 coding DNA: TGCGCCAGCAGTGAGTACAACCGAGGGATTCAGTACTTC.

The CDR3 region is CASSVGISGANVLTF. The CDR3 DNA sequence: TGTGCCAGCAGCGTAGGAATCTCTGGGGCCAACGTCCTGACTTTC. The V call is TRBV9, the J call TRBJ2-6; D is unclear. The CDR3 is 15 amino acids. Trimming took off 0 bases at V and 0 bases at J, with 4 bases between the two ends. Germline V gives CDR1 SGDLS, CDR2 YYNGEE.

The rearrangement links TRBV6-5 to TRBJ2-7; 9 nucleotides align to TRBD2. CDR3 size: 15 residues. CDR1 is MNHEY, CDR2 SVGAGI, per germline. The ends lost 7 bases at V and 3 bases at J; junction bases unmatched: 10. In DNA form, the CDR3 reads TGTGCCAGCATTATGACTAGCGGAGGAGGCTACGAGCAGTACTTC. Residues: CASIMTSGGGYEQYF.

The chain has TRBV7-2 and TRBJ2-1; no reliable D call. Trimming stripped 1 base from V and 6 bases from J, with 7 bases between. Germline V gene data show CDR1 as SGHTA and CDR2 as FQGNSA. The CDR3 has 13 residues. The CDR3: CASSLVGVNEQFF. The CDR3 region has the DNA TGTGCCAGCAGCTTAGTCGGAGTCAATGAGCAGTTCTTC. Full variable domain (remainder filled in from reference TRBV7-2 and TRBJ2-1): GAGVSQSPSNKVTEKGKDVELRCDPISGHTALYWYRQSLGQGLEFLIYFQGNSAPDKSGLPSDRFSAERTGGSVSTLTIQRTQQEDSAVYLCASSLVGVNEQFFGPGTRLTVL.

In its sample, this clone was seen once. The chain recombines TRBV28 with TRBJ1-4; unclear D gene. The CDR3 runs to 13 residues. The germline gives CDR1 MDHEN, CDR2 SYDVKM. V shed 5 bases and J shed 8 bases, with 12 bases lying between them. The CDR3 coding sequence is TGTGCCAGCAGTAGAACTAATCGGGAAAAACTGTTTTTT. Its translation is CASSRTNREKLFF.

J is TRBJ2-5 and V is TRBV7-6, with 10 nucleotides matching TRBD2. Looked up from germline, CDR1 is SGHVS and CDR2 is FNYEAQ. The CDR3 covers 16 residues. The V gene end was trimmed by 5 bases and the J gene end by 5 bases; junction bases not matched to a gene: 11. This chain's CDR3 is CASSPSSGRRGETQYF. DNA of the CDR3: TGTGCCAGCAGCCCCAGTAGCGGGAGGAGGGGTGAGACCCAGTACTTC.

For the CDR3, the DNA is TGTGCCAGCAGCCCTCAGGCAGCGGGATCGGGGGAGCAGTACTTC. It encodes CASSPQAAGSGEQYF. The V gene is TRBV7-3, the J gene TRBJ2-7, with TRBD2 identical over 7 bases. The CDR3 runs 15 residues. V gave up 5 bases and J gave up 7 bases; unmatched junction bases: 14. Germline V gene lookup returns CDR1 SGHTA and CDR2 FQGTGA.

In its sample, this clone was seen once. V is TRBV9 and J is TRBJ2-2, with D uncertain. CDR1 and CDR2 from the germline V gene are SGDLS and YYNGEE. Trimming took 0 bases from V and 1 from J, leaving 7 bases between them. The CDR3 consists of 15 residues. The DNA of the CDR3 is TGTGCCAGCAGCGTAGGGTCGGTGAACACCGGGGAGCTGTTTTTT. Translating gives CASSVGSVNTGELFF. The whole variable domain, remainder taken from reference TRBV9 and TRBJ2-2, is DSGVTQTPKHLITATGQRVTLRCSPRSGDLSVYWYQQSLDQGLQFLIQYYNGEERAKGNILERFSAQQFPDLHSELNLSSLELGDSALYFCASSVGSVNTGELFFGEGSRLTVL.

This chain links TRBV7-9 with TRBJ1-6; 8 bases are shared with TRBD1. Germline V gives CDR1 SEHNR, CDR2 FQNEAQ (reference sequence). The CDR3 is made up of 15 amino acids. The V and J ends lost 5 bases and 7 bases, in that order; junction bases with no gene match: 7. The CDR3, as DNA: TGTGCCAGCAGCCCCGGCGACAGGGGAAATTCACCCCTCCACTTT. It encodes CASSPGDRGNSPLHF.

This rearrangement joins TRBV5-1 to TRBJ2-1, with D maybe TRBD1 (5 bases). Trimming stripped 5 bases from V and 1 base from J, with 13 bases between. The CDR3 sequence is 15 residues long. Germline-derived CDR1 and CDR2 are SGHRS and YFSETQ. In DNA, the CDR3 is TGCGCCAGCAGTCCCAGGGTCGGTTCCTACAATGAGCAGTTCTTC. It is translated as CASSPRVGSYNEQFF.

The J gene is TRBJ2-3, the V gene TRBV7-3; 10 bases line up with TRBD2. This CDR3 contains 16 residues. The V segment lost 5 bases and the J segment 5 bases; nucleotides outside the gene matches: 10. The germline gives CDR1 SGHTA, CDR2 FQGTGA. Here the CDR3 reads CASSRRWLAGVDTQYF. In DNA form, the CDR3 reads TGTGCCAGCAGCCGAAGGTGGCTAGCGGGAGTAGATACGCAGTATTTT. Full variable domain (outside the CDR3, taken from reference TRBV7-3 and TRBJ2-3): GAGVSQTPSNKVTEKGKYVELRCDPISGHTALYWYRQSLGQGPEFLIYFQGTGAADDSGLPNDRFFAVRPEGSVSTLKIQRTERGDSAVYLCASSRRWLAGVDTQYFGPGTRLTVL.

This chain links TRBV12-1 with TRBJ2-1. TRBV12-1 is listed as a pseudogene. This CDR3 comprises 15 residues. The CDR3 sequence: CARSPGGGYYNEQFF. In DNA, the CDR3 is TGTGCCAGGTCCCCAGGGGGGGGCTACTACAATGAGCAGTTCTTC.

This clone was seen a few times. V and J are TRBV18 and TRBJ1-1; D uncertain. Trimming pared 3 bases from V and 0 bases from J, leaving 8 bases between. The CDR3 extends over 14 amino acids. Germline-derived CDR1 and CDR2 are KGHSH and LQKENI. The chain's CDR3 is CASSPRGLNTEAFF. The CDR3 DNA sequence: TGTGCCAGCTCACCGCGGGGATTGAACACTGAAGCTTTCTTT. The variable domain in full, with the rest retrieved from reference TRBV18 and TRBJ1-1, is NAGVMQNPRHLVRRRGQEARLRCSPMKGHSHVYWYRQLPEEGLKFMVYLQKENIIDESGMPKERFSAEFPKEGPSILRIQQVVRGDSAAYFCASSPRGLNTEAFFGQGTRLTVV.

The chain combines TRBV6-1 with TRBJ1-2, with 9 bases identical to TRBD1. The length of the CDR3 is 16 residues. The J segment lost 3 bases and the V segment lost 0 bases, leaving 5 bases of the junction unmatched. The germline CDR1 and CDR2 sequences are MNHNS and SASEGT. CDR3: CASSEAGQGTYYGYTF. The CDR3 region has the DNA TGTGCCAGCAGTGAAGCCGGACAGGGGACATACTATGGCTACACCTTC.